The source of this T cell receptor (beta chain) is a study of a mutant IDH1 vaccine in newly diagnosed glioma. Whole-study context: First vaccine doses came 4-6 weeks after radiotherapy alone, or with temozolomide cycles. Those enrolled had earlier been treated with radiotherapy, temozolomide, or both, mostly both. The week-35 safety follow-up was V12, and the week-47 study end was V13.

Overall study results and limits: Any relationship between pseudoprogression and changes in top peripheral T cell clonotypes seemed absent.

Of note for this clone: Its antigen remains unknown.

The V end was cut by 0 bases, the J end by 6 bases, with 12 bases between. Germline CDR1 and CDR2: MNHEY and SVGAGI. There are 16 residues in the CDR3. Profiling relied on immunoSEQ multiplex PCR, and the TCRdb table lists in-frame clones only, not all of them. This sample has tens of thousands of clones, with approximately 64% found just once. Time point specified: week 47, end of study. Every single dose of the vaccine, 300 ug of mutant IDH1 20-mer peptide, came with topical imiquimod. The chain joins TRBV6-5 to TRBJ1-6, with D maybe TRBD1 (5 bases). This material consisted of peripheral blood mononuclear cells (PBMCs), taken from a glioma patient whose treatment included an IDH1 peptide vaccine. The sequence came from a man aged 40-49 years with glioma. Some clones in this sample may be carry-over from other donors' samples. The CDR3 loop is CASSYSVSGTNSPLHF. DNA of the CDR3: TGTGCCAGCAGTTACTCGGTATCGGGGACTAATTCACCCCTCCACTTT.